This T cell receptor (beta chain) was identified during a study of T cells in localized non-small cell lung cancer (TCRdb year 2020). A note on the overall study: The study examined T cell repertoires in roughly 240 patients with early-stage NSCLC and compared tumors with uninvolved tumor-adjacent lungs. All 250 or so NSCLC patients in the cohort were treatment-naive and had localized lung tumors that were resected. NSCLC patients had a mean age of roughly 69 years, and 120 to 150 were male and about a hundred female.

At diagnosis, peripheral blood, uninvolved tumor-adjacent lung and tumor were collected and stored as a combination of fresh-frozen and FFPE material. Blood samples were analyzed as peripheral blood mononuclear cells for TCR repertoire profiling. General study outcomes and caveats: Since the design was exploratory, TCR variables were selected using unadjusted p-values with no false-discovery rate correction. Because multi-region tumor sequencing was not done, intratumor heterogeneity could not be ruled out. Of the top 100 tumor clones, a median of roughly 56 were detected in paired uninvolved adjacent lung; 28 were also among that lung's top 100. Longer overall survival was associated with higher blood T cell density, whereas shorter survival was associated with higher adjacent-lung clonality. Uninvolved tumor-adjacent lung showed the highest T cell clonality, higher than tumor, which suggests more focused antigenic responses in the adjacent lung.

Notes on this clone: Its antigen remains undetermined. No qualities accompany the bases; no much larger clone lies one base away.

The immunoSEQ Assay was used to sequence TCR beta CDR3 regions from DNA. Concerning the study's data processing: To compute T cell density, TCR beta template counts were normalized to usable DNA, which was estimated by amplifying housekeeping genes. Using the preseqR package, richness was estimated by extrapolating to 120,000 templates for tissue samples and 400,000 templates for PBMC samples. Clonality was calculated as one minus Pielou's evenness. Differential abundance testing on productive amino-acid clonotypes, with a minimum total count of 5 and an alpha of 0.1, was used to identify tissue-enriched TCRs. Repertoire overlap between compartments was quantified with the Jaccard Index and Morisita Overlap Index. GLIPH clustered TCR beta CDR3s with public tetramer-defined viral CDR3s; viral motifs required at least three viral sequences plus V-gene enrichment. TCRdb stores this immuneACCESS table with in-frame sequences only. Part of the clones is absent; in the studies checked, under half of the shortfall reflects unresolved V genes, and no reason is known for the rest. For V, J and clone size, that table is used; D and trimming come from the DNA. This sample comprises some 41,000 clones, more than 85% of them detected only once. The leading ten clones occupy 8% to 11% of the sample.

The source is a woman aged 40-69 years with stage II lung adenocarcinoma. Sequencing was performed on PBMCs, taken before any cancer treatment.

CDR3 protein: CASSQDSGEVYEQYF. Read as DNA, the sequence is TGTGCCAGCAGCCAAGATTCGGGAGAAGTCTACGAGCAGTACTTC. The receptor chain draws on TRBV4-2 and TRBJ2-7; TRBD2 is a weak D gene call, 6 bases matching. Its CDR3 holds 15 amino acids, cysteine through phenylalanine. Left in the record is the CDR3 DNA by itself, 45 bases read in frame from the first base. Cut back by 0 bases and 3 bases, the V and J ends lie 12 bases apart. CDR1 and CDR2, per the germline V gene, are LGHNA and YNFKEQ.